The table lists the clone carrying this T cell receptor (beta chain) with a few counts. The target antigen is unknown. TCRdb ran MiXCR on the reads and lists one entry per CDR3 protein. The repertoire holds approximately 750,000 distinct CDR3 sequences, with about 40% as singletons. This entry belongs to a study of T cell repertoires in cytomegalovirus infection. Whole-study context: Carrying CMV and the relevant HLA type showed in public TCR beta signatures.

V lost 2 bases to trimming and J lost 10 bases; unmatched junction nucleotides: 5. The CDR3 runs 15 residues. In germline, CDR1 is MNHNS, CDR2 SASEGT. Study-wide findings and caveats: CMV carriers having the relevant HLA were flagged by cumulative public TCR beta family frequency. In two of eight donors, the top clonotype was HLA-C-restricted CMV-specific.

The chain combines TRBV6-1 with TRBJ1-6, with 10 bases that match TRBD1. The sequence came from a human donor in good health (CMV status not recorded). Some clones in this sample may be carry-over from other donors' samples. The sequenced material came from PBMCs. Here the CDR3 reads CASSEPGQGRSPLHF. The CDR3, as DNA: TGTGCCAGCAGTGAACCGGGACAGGGGCGATCACCCCTCCACTTT.